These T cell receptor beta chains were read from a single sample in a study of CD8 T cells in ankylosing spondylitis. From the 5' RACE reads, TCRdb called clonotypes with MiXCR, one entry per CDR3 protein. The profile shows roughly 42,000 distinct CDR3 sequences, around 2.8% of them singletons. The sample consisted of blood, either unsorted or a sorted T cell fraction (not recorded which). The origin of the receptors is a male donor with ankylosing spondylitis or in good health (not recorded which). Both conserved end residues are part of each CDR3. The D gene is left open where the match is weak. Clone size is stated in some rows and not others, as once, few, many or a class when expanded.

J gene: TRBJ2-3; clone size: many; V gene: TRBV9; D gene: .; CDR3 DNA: TGTGCCAGCAGCTCCCCGAACAGGGTGGGCACAGATACGCAGTATTTT; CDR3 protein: CASSSPNRVGTDTQYF
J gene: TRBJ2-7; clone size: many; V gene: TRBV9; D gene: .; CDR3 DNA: TGTGCCAGCAGCGTAGCCCCAGGCTCCCCCTACGAGCAGTACTTC; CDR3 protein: CASSVAPGSPYEQYF
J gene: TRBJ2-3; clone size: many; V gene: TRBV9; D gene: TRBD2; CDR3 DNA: TGTGCCAGCAGCCCGGGACTAGCGGGAGGGACAGATACGCAGTATTTT; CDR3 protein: CASSPGLAGGTDTQYF
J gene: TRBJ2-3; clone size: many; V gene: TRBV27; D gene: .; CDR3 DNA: TGTGCCAGCAGTTTTCCCGGATTTAGCGTTAGTGCGCAGTATTTT; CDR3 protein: CASSFPGFSVSAQYF
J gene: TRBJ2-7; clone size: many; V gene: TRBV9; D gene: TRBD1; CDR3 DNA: TGTGCCAGCAGCGTACCTGGGACAGGGGACGAGCAGTACTTC; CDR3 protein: CASSVPGTGDEQYF
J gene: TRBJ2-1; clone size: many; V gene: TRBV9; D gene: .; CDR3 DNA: TGTGCCAGCGGAACAGGCGTATATGACAATGAGCAGTTCTTC; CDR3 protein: CASGTGVYDNEQFF
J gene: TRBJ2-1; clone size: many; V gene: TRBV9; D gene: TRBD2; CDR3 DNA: TGTGCCAGCAGCGCAGACAGGACTAGCGGTTACAATGAGCAGTTCTTC; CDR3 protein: CASSADRTSGYNEQFF
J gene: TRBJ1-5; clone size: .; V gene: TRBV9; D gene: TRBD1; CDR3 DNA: TGTGCCAGCAGCGTAGATGACAGGGGCATGGGCAATCAGCCCCAGCATTTT; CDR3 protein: CASSVDDRGMGNQPQHF
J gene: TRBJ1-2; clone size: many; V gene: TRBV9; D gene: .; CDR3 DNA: TGTGCCTCAGACGGGGCCGGCTATGGCTACACCTTC; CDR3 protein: CASDGAGYGYTF
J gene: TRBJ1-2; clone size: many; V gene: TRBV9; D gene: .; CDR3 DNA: TGTGCCAGCAGCGTGAGCCTAAACAACTACTATGGCTACACCTTC; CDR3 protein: CASSVSLNNYYGYTF
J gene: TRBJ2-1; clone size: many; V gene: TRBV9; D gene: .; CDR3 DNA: TGTGCCAGCAGCCGAAGCTCCTACAATGAGCAGTTCTTC; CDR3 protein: CASSRSSYNEQFF
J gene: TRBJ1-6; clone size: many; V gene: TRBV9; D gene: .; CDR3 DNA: TGTGCCAGCAGCCCAGTCCAGGGTAATTCACCCCTCCACTTT; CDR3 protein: CASSPVQGNSPLHF
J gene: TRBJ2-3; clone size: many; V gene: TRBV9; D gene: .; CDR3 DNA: TGTGCCAGCAGCGTAATCGGCTCCGGGGTTACAGATACGCAGTATTTT; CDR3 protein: CASSVIGSGVTDTQYF
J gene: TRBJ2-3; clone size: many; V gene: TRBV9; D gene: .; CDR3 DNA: TGTGCCAGCAGCGTGTCGGCAAAAAGCACAGATACGCAGTATTTT; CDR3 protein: CASSVSAKSTDTQYF
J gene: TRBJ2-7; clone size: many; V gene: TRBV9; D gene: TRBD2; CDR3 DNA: TGTGCCAGCAGCCCCCGTAGCGGGAGTTCCTACGAGCAGTACTTC; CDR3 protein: CASSPRSGSSYEQYF
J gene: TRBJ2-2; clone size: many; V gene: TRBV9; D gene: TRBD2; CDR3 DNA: TGTGCCAGCAGCGTAGGTCGGCTAGCGGAGAACTCGAACACCGGGGAGCTGTTTTTT; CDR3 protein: CASSVGRLAENSNTGELFF
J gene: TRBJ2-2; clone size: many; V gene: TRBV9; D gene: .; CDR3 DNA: TGTGCCAGCAGCCCTCGCCCTTCCGGGGAGCTGTTTTTT; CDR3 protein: CASSPRPSGELFF
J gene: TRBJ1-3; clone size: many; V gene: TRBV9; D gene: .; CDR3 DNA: TGTGCCAGCAGCACGGGGGGACGGCAGAGCTCTGGAAACACCATATATTTT; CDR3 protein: CASSTGGRQSSGNTIYF
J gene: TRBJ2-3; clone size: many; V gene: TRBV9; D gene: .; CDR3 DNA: TGTGCCAGCAGCTCCAGTTCATTATGGCAGGGAGCAGATACGCAGTATTTT; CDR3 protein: CASSSSSLWQGADTQYF
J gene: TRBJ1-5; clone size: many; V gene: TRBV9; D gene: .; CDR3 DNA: TGTGCCAGCAGCGTAGGTCGAGGGGACAATCAGCCCCAGCATTTT; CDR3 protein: CASSVGRGDNQPQHF
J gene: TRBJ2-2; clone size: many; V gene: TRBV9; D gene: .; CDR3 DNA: TGTGCCAGCAGCGTAGATGGCATGAACACCGGGGAGCTGTTTTTT; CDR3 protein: CASSVDGMNTGELFF
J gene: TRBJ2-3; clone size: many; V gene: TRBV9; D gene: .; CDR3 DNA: TGTGCCAGCAGCGTATCTCCCCGGCCAGATACGCAGTATTTT; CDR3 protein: CASSVSPRPDTQYF
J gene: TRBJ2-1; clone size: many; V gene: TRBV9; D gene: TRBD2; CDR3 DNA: TGTGCCAGCAGCGTACAGCGCGGGGGCTACAATGAGCAGTTCTTC; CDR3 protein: CASSVQRGGYNEQFF
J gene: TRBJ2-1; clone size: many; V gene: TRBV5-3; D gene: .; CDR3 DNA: TGTGCCAGAAGCTTGCGCCCAGGGAAGCCCAATGAGCAGTTCTTC; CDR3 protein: CARSLRPGKPNEQFF
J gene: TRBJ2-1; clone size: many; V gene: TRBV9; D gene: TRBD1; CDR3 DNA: TGTGCCAGCAGCGTCGGACAGGACTCCTACAATGAGCAGTTCTTC; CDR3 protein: CASSVGQDSYNEQFF
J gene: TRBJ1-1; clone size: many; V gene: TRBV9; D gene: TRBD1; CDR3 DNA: TGTGCCAGCAGCGGGGGACAGGGGCTTATCACTGAAGCTTTCTTT; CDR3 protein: CASSGGQGLITEAFF
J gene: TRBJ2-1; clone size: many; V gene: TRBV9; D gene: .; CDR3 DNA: TGTGCCAGCAGCGTCTCGTGGGGGGTGGGAAATGAGCAGTTCTTC; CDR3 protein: CASSVSWGVGNEQFF
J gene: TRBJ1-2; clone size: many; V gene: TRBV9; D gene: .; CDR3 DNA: TGTGCCAGCAGCGTAGGACACCTGGATACCGATGGCTACACCTTC; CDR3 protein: CASSVGHLDTDGYTF
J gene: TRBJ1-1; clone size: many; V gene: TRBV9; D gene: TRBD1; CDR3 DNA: TGTGCCAGCAGCGTAGGGGGACAGGTCGGGGTAAACACTGAAGCTTTCTTT; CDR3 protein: CASSVGGQVGVNTEAFF